This T cell receptor beta chain emerged from a study of beta chain features in type 1 diabetes (dated by TCRdb to 2017 to 2018). At the level of the whole study: Mean age, gender distribution, total cell number and subset yield were not different between patients and healthy donors. Whereas all 30 or so donors provided naive and central memory subsets, regulatory and stem cell-like memory subsets were isolated from just 8 patients and about eight healthy donors. The study compared the TCRB repertoires of sorted circulating CD4+ T cell subsets in recently diagnosed type 1 diabetes patients with those in matched healthy donors. A total of around 110,000,000 sorted cells were examined across all samples, and a strong correlation was observed between cell number per subset and RNA yield.

Trimming removed 5 bases from V and 14 bases from J; the gene matches leave 11 bases unexplained. The germline V gene sets CDR1 to SGHVS and CDR2 to FQNEAQ. The CDR3 contains 12 residues, cysteine and phenylalanine counted. Only the CDR3 part of the read is kept: 36 bases, read in frame from the first base. Broader findings and caveats from the paper: Type 1 diabetes patients showed a moderate but significant shortening of TCRB CDR3 length in all four CD4+ subsets. Because cDNA was sequenced instead of genomic DNA, highly expressing activated cells could be over-represented, though the groups showed no difference in activation or CD3 levels. Shorter templates might have been favored by PCR, but patient and control samples were amplified and corrected together, so both groups would have been affected equally by any skew. Patients with type 1 diabetes made fewer insertions and deleted more nucleotides at VDJ recombination sites, implying thymic rearrangement abnormalities. Naive, central memory and regulatory TCRB repertoires appeared more similar among patients than among healthy donors. Only small numbers of individuals were included in the HLA sub-analyses, which left unresolved whether HLA type had any influence on TCRB rearrangement.

From each donor, a single peripheral blood sample of approximately 120 mL on average was drawn into heparinised tubes. Naive, central memory, regulatory and stem cell-like memory CD4+ T cells were sorted on a BD FACSAria II using a panel including CD45RO, CCR7, CD25, CD127, CD95 and CD27. All sorted populations exceeded 95% purity. Right away, PBMCs were isolated by Lymphoprep density gradient centrifugation and were stained directly, with no culture step. So that batch effects would be minimized, each experiment stained and sorted samples in pairs, pairing one healthy donor with one patient. To note about this clone: Its antigen is still unknown. No base-level quality is on record; no much larger clone is a single base apart.

All of the isolated RNA was reverse transcribed with the High Capacity cDNA Reverse Transcription Kit, so expressed TCRB transcripts were sequenced. Naive, central memory and regulatory T cell samples underwent deep immunoSEQ sequencing, averaging approximately 3.3 million total reads per sample. After sorted cells were lysed in RLT buffer, RNA was extracted with DNase-treated RNeasy Micro or Mini kits, with the choice depending on cell number. To prevent cross-contamination, every cell subset was processed on its own, while patient and healthy donor samples were processed together. TCRB sequences were amplified from cDNA with the immunoSEQ multiplex PCR, producing 87-bp fragments spanning the CDR3 region. The amplicons were sequenced using the Illumina HiSeq platform. On the study's bioinformatics: PCR bias was corrected computationally using synthetic template baselines, and reads within Hamming distance 2 were collapsed, with unmergeable singletons discarded. Reads were aligned against IMGT to assign V, D and J genes, CDR3 length and insertions or deletions at six rearrangement sites. Within each subset, clonotype counts were normalized to the number of sorted cells before true diversity and Gini coefficients were calculated with the tcR R package. The overlap coefficient, calculated on TCRB nucleotide sequences, was used to measure repertoire sharing. TCRdb retrieved this table from immuneACCESS and kept in-frame rearrangements only. Not all clones are present; in checked studies, unresolved V genes account for under half, and no reason is known for the remainder. The DNA gave D and trimming, while V, J and clone size come from that table. The sample includes some 120,000 clones, with approximately 15% observed a single time. Approximately 2.5% of the sample goes to the ten largest clones.

The chain employs TRBV7-8 and TRBJ2-5; 7 nucleotides in the junction match TRBD2. The sequenced sample was central memory CD4+ T cells from blood. The receptor's source is a man aged 18 to 29 with type 1 diabetes. The CDR3 is CASSRALADLYF. The DNA sequence is as follows: TGTGCCAGCAGCCGAGCCCTAGCGGACCTTTACTTC.